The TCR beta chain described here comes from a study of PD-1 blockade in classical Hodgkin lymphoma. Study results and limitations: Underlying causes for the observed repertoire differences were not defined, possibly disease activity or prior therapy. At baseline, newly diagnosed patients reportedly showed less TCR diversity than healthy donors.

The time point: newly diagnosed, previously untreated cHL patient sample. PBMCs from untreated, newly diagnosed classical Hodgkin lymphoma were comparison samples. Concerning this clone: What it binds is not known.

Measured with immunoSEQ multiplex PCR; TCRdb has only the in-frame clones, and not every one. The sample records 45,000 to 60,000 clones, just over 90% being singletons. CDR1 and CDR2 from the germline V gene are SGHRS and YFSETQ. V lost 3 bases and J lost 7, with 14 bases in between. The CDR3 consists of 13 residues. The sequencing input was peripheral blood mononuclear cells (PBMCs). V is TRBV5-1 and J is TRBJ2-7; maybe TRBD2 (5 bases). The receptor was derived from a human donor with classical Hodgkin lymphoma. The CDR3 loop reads CASSSRALEEQYF. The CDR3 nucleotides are TGCGCCAGCAGCTCGAGGGCCCTCGAGGAGCAGTACTTC.